This T cell receptor (beta chain) was captured by sequencing in a study of PD-1 blockade in classical Hodgkin lymphoma. Points from the study as a whole: Nivolumab starters within 1 year of ASCT were excluded. TCR diversity rose significantly by C4D1 in CD4+ but not CD8+ cells. Baseline TCR diversity was reportedly lower in newly diagnosed patients than in healthy donors. It was reported as lower still in relapsed/refractory patients.

Note on this clone: What it binds is unknown.

CDR1 and CDR2 (germline): SEHNR, FQNEAQ (reference sequence). V shed 6 bases, J shed 7 bases, and the junction held 11 bases outside the gene matches. The CDR3 loop spans 15 amino acids. TCRdb's copy holds only in-frame clones and misses some; the assay was immunoSEQ multiplex PCR. Among some 100,000 clones listed, about 89% were seen once. Each patient's relapse followed autologous stem cell transplantation, and brentuximab vedotin exposure varied. Complete response, partial response or progressive disease made up the best responses. The input for sequencing was peripheral blood mononuclear cells (PBMCs), taken before the second cycle of nivolumab. This chain links TRBV7-9 with TRBJ1-5; 8 bases fit TRBD1. This clonotype was sampled from a human donor with classical Hodgkin lymphoma. The CDR3 sequence is CASRGGQGGGQPQHF. CDR3 DNA: TGTGCCAGCAGGGGAGGACAGGGTGGCGGGCAGCCCCAGCATTTT.